This entry lists 15 T cell receptor beta chains sequenced from one sample in a study of PD-1 blockade in classical Hodgkin lymphoma. Measured with immunoSEQ multiplex PCR; TCRdb has only the in-frame clones, and not every one. The sample shows 20,000 to 25,000 clones, 80% to 90% of them seen only once. Stated time point: newly diagnosed, previously untreated cHL patient sample. Magnetic negative selection purified CD4+ T cells from thawed PBMCs. Sequencing was carried out using CD4+ T cells from blood. The receptors stem from a human donor with classical Hodgkin lymphoma.

V and J are TRBV18 and TRBJ1-5, with unresolved D. This CDR3 is 13 amino acids long. V was pared by 3 bases and J by 4 bases, with 7 bases between. The germline V gene has CDR1 KGHSH and CDR2 LQKENI. In DNA form, the CDR3 reads TGTGCCAGCTCACCGTCGGGAAATCAGCCCCAGCATTTT. Residues: CASSPSGNQPQHF.

This sequence joins TRBV4-1 and TRBJ1-4; D not certain. Germline V gene sequence: CDR1 MGHRA, CDR2 YSYEKL. V was clipped by 4 bases and J by 0 bases, with 12 bases between them. This CDR3 is built from 16 residues. The CDR3 DNA reads as TGCGCCAGCAGCCTCCATGAGAGTGCAACTAATGAAAAACTGTTTTTT. Translation gives CASSLHESATNEKLFF.

The CDR3 spells CASSPRTELGSPLHF. The DNA of the CDR3 is TGTGCCAGCAGCCCGAGGACAGAGTTAGGTTCACCCCTCCACTTT. The V gene is TRBV11-3, the J gene TRBJ1-6; D might be TRBD1 (6 bases). CDR1 is SGHNT and CDR2 is YENEEA in the germline V gene. The CDR3 sequence is 15 residues long. V lost 5 bases, J lost 9 bases, and 17 bases lay in between.

This chain uses TRBV21-1 with TRBJ2-2. TRBV21-1 is given as a pseudogene. The CDR3 runs 15 residues. DNA of the CDR3: TGTGCCAGCAGCAAAGGACCTCCTAAAACCGGGGAGCTGTTTTTT. It encodes CASSKGPPKTGELFF.

The DNA for the CDR3 is TGTGCCAGCAGTTTTTGGGGACAGGGGTCGCCCAGCGGCTACACCTTC. Translated: CASSFWGQGSPSGYTF. This chain uses TRBV28 with TRBJ1-2, with TRBD1 matching 10 bases. Trimming removed 3 bases from V and 8 bases from J; junction bases left unmatched: 12. CDR1 is MDHEN and CDR2 is SYDVKM in the germline V gene. The CDR3 length is 16 residues.

In its sample, this clone was seen once. The chain employs TRBV4-2 and TRBJ2-3; D possibly corresponds to TRBD2 (6 bases). The germline gives CDR1 LGHNA, CDR2 YNFKEQ. V lost 4 bases, J lost 0 bases, and 23 bases lay in between. CDR3 length: 19 residues. CDR3 nucleotides: TGTGCCAGCAGCCCAAACGTCCGTGGCGGGGTGTTTAGCACAGATACGCAGTATTTT. Residues: CASSPNVRGGVFSTDTQYF.

V and J are TRBV7-2 and TRBJ2-3; unclear D gene. V lost 5 bases, J lost 4 bases, and 10 bases lay in between. From germline, CDR1 is SGHTA and CDR2 FQGNSA. The CDR3 totals 13 residues. CDR3 DNA: TGTGCCAGCAGCCCGAAAGTAGCAGATACGCAGTATTTT. Amino acids: CASSPKVADTQYF. Full variable domain (outside the CDR3, taken from reference TRBV7-2 and TRBJ2-3): GAGVSQSPSNKVTEKGKDVELRCDPISGHTALYWYRQSLGQGLEFLIYFQGNSAPDKSGLPSDRFSAERTGGSVSTLTIQRTQQEDSAVYLCASSPKVADTQYFGPGTRLTVL.

V usage is TRBV4-3 and J usage is TRBJ2-4, with a possible D match to TRBD2 (5 bases). The CDR3 is made up of 19 amino acids. V lost 0 bases, J lost 2 bases, and 20 bases lay in between. CDR1 and CDR2 (germline): LGHNA, YSLEER. CDR3 in amino acids: CASSQEPPIASASKNIQYF. For the CDR3, the DNA is TGCGCCAGCAGCCAAGAACCCCCGATAGCGAGCGCGTCCAAAAACATTCAGTACTTC.

The V call is TRBV7-9, the J call TRBJ1-6, with a weak D call TRBD1 (5 bases). The CDR3 loop spans 15 amino acids. Per germline, CDR1 SEHNR and CDR2 FQNEAQ (reference sequence). With 8 bases removed from V and 6 bases from J, the gap between germline ends came to 17 bases. The CDR3, as DNA: TGTGCCAGCCAACCGGGGGGTGAGGGTAATTCACCCCTCCACTTT. Protein: CASQPGGEGNSPLHF. Drawing the rest from reference TRBV7-9 and TRBJ1-6, the complete variable domain is DTGVSQNPRHKITKRGQNVTFRCDPISEHNRLYWYRQTLGQGPEFLTYFQNEAQLEKSRLLSDRFSAERPKGSFSTLEIQRTEQGDSAMYLCASQPGGEGNSPLHFGNGTRLTVT.

The gene calls are TRBV7-8 and TRBJ1-1, with 8 bases matching TRBD1. From germline, CDR1 is SGHVS and CDR2 FQNEAQ. J was trimmed by 5 bases and V by 5 bases; bases with no gene match: 7. The CDR3 sequence is 14 residues long. CDR3 sequence reads: CASSVDRVRTEAFF. The CDR3 coding sequence is TGTGCCAGCAGCGTGGACAGGGTGAGGACTGAAGCTTTCTTT. Full variable domain (rest looked up from reference TRBV7-8 and TRBJ1-1): GAGVSQSPRYKVAKRGQDVALRCDPISGHVSLFWYQQALGQGPEFLTYFQNEAQLDKSGLPSDRFFAERPEGSVSTLKIQRTQQEDSAVYLCASSVDRVRTEAFFGQGTRLTVV.

The chain is built from TRBV21-1 and TRBJ2-1; no check of the table's D call, TRBD2, against the DNA was made. TRBV21-1 is designated a pseudogene. The CDR3 covers 15 residues. The CDR3 nucleotides are TGTGCCAGCAGCAAGATCAGGAGGGTCACACATGAGCAGTTCTTC. It encodes CASSKIRRVTHEQFF.

The chain links TRBV9 to TRBJ2-7; a weak D match, TRBD2 (5 bases). CDR3 size: 13 residues. V was trimmed by 0 bases and J by 4 bases, leaving 8 bases between them. Per germline, CDR1 SGDLS and CDR2 YYNGEE. The CDR3 loop is CASSVAEGYEQYF. The DNA of the CDR3 is TGTGCCAGCAGCGTAGCTGAGGGTTACGAGCAGTACTTC. Combining the CDR3 with reference TRBV9 and TRBJ2-7 gives the whole variable domain DSGVTQTPKHLITATGQRVTLRCSPRSGDLSVYWYQQSLDQGLQFLIQYYNGEERAKGNILERFSAQQFPDLHSELNLSSLELGDSALYFCASSVAEGYEQYFGPGTRLTVT.

This sequence joins TRBV19 and TRBJ2-7; a possible D gene is TRBD2 (6 bases). Trimming took off 3 bases at V and 2 bases at J, with 14 bases between the two ends. Germline CDR1 LNHDA, CDR2 SQIVND (reference sequence). This CDR3 spans 15 amino acids. In DNA form, the CDR3 reads TGTGCCAGTAGTATTTCCCCAAGCGGGCCCTACGAGCAGTACTTC. This codes for CASSISPSGPYEQYF.

The rearrangement uses TRBV11-2 and TRBJ2-5; 10 bases match TRBD2. Germline V gene sequence: CDR1 SGHAT, CDR2 FQNNGV. V shed 5 bases and J 4 bases; nucleotides not matched to a gene: 13. This CDR3 contains 17 residues. Written as DNA, the CDR3 is TGTGCCAGCAGCCAACCGGGAGGGAGCGGGGGGGGAGAGACCCAGTACTTC. Translated, it gives CASSQPGGSGGGETQYF.

The chain employs TRBV5-1 and TRBJ2-1; weak D call: TRBD1 (6 bases). The CDR3 contains 14 residues. Germline CDR1 SGHRS, CDR2 YFSETQ. With 5 bases removed from V and 9 bases from J, the gap between germline ends came to 18 bases. For the CDR3, the DNA is TGCGCCAGCAGTATCGGCAGGGGAGAGGGTGAGCAGTTCTTC. Translation gives CASSIGRGEGEQFF.